Listed here are 24 T cell receptor beta chains from one sample, sequenced in a study of shared clonotypes between healthy human individuals. Profiling relied on immunoSEQ multiplex PCR, and the TCRdb table lists in-frame clones only, not all of them. The sample yields 730,000 or so clones, about two thirds seen once. Sequencing was done on a sample of memory CD4+ T cells sorted from blood. The subset here: CD45RA-negative fraction. These receptors all come from a woman in her 30s in good health.

This sequence joins TRBV28 and TRBJ2-1; D might be TRBD1 (6 bases). Germline V CDR1 and CDR2: MDHEN, SYDVKM. The germline V and J ends were trimmed by 6 bases and 9 bases, with 18 bases remaining between them. The CDR3 is made up of 14 amino acids. The CDR3: CASSPGQWGTEQFF. CDR3 DNA: TGTGCCAGCAGCCCAGGACAGTGGGGTACTGAGCAGTTCTTC.

This chain joins TRBV6-1 and TRBJ2-3; the D gene is possibly TRBD1 (7 bases). Germline CDR1 and CDR2: MNHNS and SASEGT. This CDR3 region has 15 residues. Trimming stripped 2 bases from V and 6 bases from J, with 15 bases between. The CDR3 coding sequence is TGTGCCAGCAGTGAACAGGGCCCAGGGGGGGATACGCAGTATTTT. Its translation: CASSEQGPGGDTQYF.

The J gene is TRBJ1-4, the V gene TRBV7-8; TRBD1 matches 8 bases. Germline V gives CDR1 SGHVS, CDR2 FQNEAQ. V dropped 5 bases and J dropped 7; count of bases not matched to a gene: 9. This CDR3 is built from 15 residues. The CDR3 DNA reads TGTGCCAGCAGCCCGTATGGACAGGGAGGTGAAAAACTGTTTTTT. Amino acids: CASSPYGQGGEKLFF.

This chain links TRBV20-1 with TRBJ2-4; D remains unclear. The V gene's germline CDR1 is DFQATT and CDR2 SNEGSKA (reference sequence). The CDR3 has 11 amino acids. The germline V and J ends were trimmed by 4 bases and 7 bases, with 8 bases remaining between them. CDR3 bases: TGCAGTGCTACGGTAGGGAACATTCAGTACTTC. Residues: CSATVGNIQYF.

The chain employs TRBV10-3 and TRBJ2-3; no reliable D call. The CDR3 has 12 amino acids. Germline lookup yields CDR1 ENHRY and CDR2 SYGVKD. Trimming cost V 8 bases and J 3 bases, with 9 bases left between them. DNA for the CDR3: TGTGCCATCGCGGACGTTACAGATACGCAGTATTTT. Its protein is CAIADVTDTQYF.

This chain links TRBV6-6 with TRBJ1-5, with TRBD1 identical over 7 bases. The CDR3 runs to 14 residues. Germline V gene data show CDR1 as MNHNY and CDR2 as SVGAGI (reference sequence). The V and J ends lost 6 bases and 1 base, in that order; junction bases with no gene match: 3. The CDR3 spells CASRTGESNQPQHF. CDR3 nucleotides: TGTGCCAGCAGAACAGGGGAGAGCAATCAGCCCCAGCATTTT.

The rearrangement links TRBV29-1 to TRBJ1-2, with D hard to call. In germline, CDR1 is SQVTM, CDR2 ANQGSEA. V was pared by 6 bases and J by 9 bases, with 17 bases between. The CDR3 length is 12 residues. The CDR3 reads CSVLMGSSSYTF. CDR3 bases: TGCAGCGTCCTAATGGGTAGTTCGAGCTACACCTTC.

The chain joins TRBV11-2 to TRBJ2-3; 7 bases are shared with TRBD2. The CDR3 totals 18 residues. Trimming cost V 3 bases and J 0 bases; bases outside gene matches: 12. The germline V gene has CDR1 SGHAT and CDR2 FQNNGV. In DNA form, the CDR3 reads TGTGCCAGCAGCTTCGGTTTGAGTAGCGGGCTTAGCACAGATACGCAGTATTTT. It yields the protein CASSFGLSSGLSTDTQYF.

CDR3 coding DNA: TGTGCCACCAGCAGAGATGGTGGGTACGAGCAGTACTTC. This gives the protein CATSRDGGYEQYF. This chain links TRBV15 with TRBJ2-7; D is uncertain. Trimming shortened V by 0 bases and J by 4 bases, and 7 bases separated the two germline ends. Looked up from germline, CDR1 is LNHNV and CDR2 is YYDKDF (reference sequence). The CDR3 sequence is 13 residues long.

At least ten counts were recorded for this clone. This rearrangement joins TRBV6-6 to TRBJ2-1, with D possibly matching TRBD1 (5 bases). From germline, CDR1 is MNHNY and CDR2 SVGAGI (reference sequence). The CDR3 has 13 amino acids. Trimming pared 5 bases from V and 9 bases from J, leaving 14 bases between. The CDR3 protein is CASSTQAGVEQFF. The CDR3 DNA is TGTGCCAGCAGTACACAGGCTGGGGTTGAGCAGTTCTTC.

The chain carries TRBV28 and TRBJ2-7, with TRBD2 identical over 8 bases. Trimming took 7 bases from V and 2 from J; bases not matched to a gene: 10. This CDR3 region has 15 residues. Germline V lookup: CDR1 MDHEN, CDR2 SYDVKM. The CDR3 protein is CASTLTSGPPYEQYF. The DNA of the CDR3 is TGTGCCAGCACCTTAACTAGCGGCCCACCCTACGAGCAGTACTTC.

The sample holds a few counts of this clone. The chain couples TRBV18 to TRBJ1-2; D gene unclear. V lost 1 base and J 0 bases, leaving 9 bases between the germline ends. Germline CDR1 KGHSH, CDR2 LQKENI. The CDR3 is 15 residues long. The CDR3 reads CASSPHPGTNYGYTF. The CDR3, as DNA: TGTGCCAGCTCACCACATCCAGGAACTAACTATGGCTACACCTTC.

Details on this clone: Other nucleotide sequences in the sample specify the same CDR3. This chain connects TRBV6-5 to TRBJ2-2; no clear D. Germline CDR1 is MNHEY and CDR2 is SVGAGI. CDR3 length equals 15 residues. The V gene lost 2 bases and the J gene lost 2 bases, with 9 bases spanning the gap. CDR3 protein: CASSYGRSNTGELFF. The CDR3 DNA follows: TGTGCCAGCAGTTACGGTCGCAGTAACACCGGGGAGCTGTTTTTT.

J is TRBJ2-6 and V is TRBV18; tentative D call: TRBD1 (5 bases). Trimming cost V 6 bases and J 0 bases, with 12 bases left between them. Germline CDR1 and CDR2: KGHSH and LQKENI. The CDR3 contains 16 residues. This CDR3 reads CASSPTASSGANVLTF. The CDR3 DNA sequence: TGTGCCAGCTCCCCGACAGCTAGCTCTGGGGCCAACGTCCTGACTTTC.

The chain couples TRBV5-1 to TRBJ2-1; 13 positions match TRBD2. CDR1 is SGHRS, CDR2 YFSETQ, per germline. This CDR3 has 18 amino acids. Losses at the gene ends were 4 bases for V and 0 bases for J; bases not matched to a gene: 7. Here the CDR3 reads CASSTGTSGKSSYNEQFF. The CDR3 nucleotides read TGCGCCAGCAGCACGGGGACTAGCGGGAAAAGCTCCTACAATGAGCAGTTCTTC.

CDR3 DNA: TGTGCCTGGAGTGTACAGGGGGGATCGGGGACCCAGTACTTC. As protein: CAWSVQGGSGTQYF. This chain joins TRBV30 and TRBJ2-5, with 8 bases aligning to TRBD1. CDR1 and CDR2 from the germline V gene are GTSNPN and SVGIG (reference sequence). With V trimmed by 0 bases and J by 7 bases, 7 bases remained unmatched. This CDR3 region has 14 residues. The whole variable domain, remainder taken from reference TRBV30 and TRBJ2-5, is SQTIHQWPATLVQPVGSPLSLECTVEGTSNPNLYWYRQAAGRGLQLLFYSVGIGQISSEVPQNLSASRPQDRQFILSSKKLLLSDSGFYLCAWSVQGGSGTQYFGPGTRLLVL.

This clone was counted ten times or more. The V and J genes are TRBV29-1 and TRBJ1-5; a weak D match, TRBD1 (5 bases). The V gene lost 6 bases and the J gene lost 3 bases, with 15 bases spanning the gap. The CDR3 sequence is 14 residues long. Per the germline V gene, CDR1 is SQVTM and CDR2 is ANQGSEA. DNA of the CDR3: TGCAGCGTCAAAACCGACAGCTCCAATCAGCCCCAGCATTTT. Protein product: CSVKTDSSNQPQHF.

The chain combines TRBV18 with TRBJ2-6; D might be TRBD2 (5 bases). Looked up from germline, CDR1 is KGHSH and CDR2 is LQKENI. This CDR3 has 15 residues. Trimming left V 0 bases short and J 6 bases short, with 9 bases between. The CDR3 nucleotides are TGTGCCAGCTCACCACCTGGGCGGGCGGCCAACGTCCTGACTTTC. It codes for CASSPPGRAANVLTF.

This sequence joins TRBV5-1 and TRBJ1-1, with D maybe TRBD1 (6 bases). The V end was cut by 1 base, the J end by 4 bases, with 11 bases between. CDR1 is SGHRS, CDR2 YFSETQ, per germline. The length of the CDR3 is 14 residues. CDR3 sequence reads: CASSLSGGRTEAFF. The CDR3 DNA reads as TGCGCCAGCAGCTTGTCCGGGGGCCGCACTGAAGCTTTCTTT.

This clone has a single count. The chain combines TRBV2 with TRBJ1-1; D unresolved. Germline CDR1 reads SNHLY; CDR2 reads FYNNEI. This CDR3 comprises 13 residues. Trimming cost V 6 bases and J 3 bases, with 11 bases left between them. CDR3 DNA: TGTGCCAGCAGCCTTCGGCCCGACACTGAAGCTTTCTTT. Protein sequence: CASSLRPDTEAFF. The complete variable domain, with remaining parts taken from reference TRBV2 and TRBJ1-1, reads EPEVTQTPSHQVTQMGQEVILRCVPISNHLYFYWYRQILGQKVEFLVSFYNNEISEKSEIFDDQFSVERPDGSNFTLKIRSTKLEDSAMYFCASSLRPDTEAFFGQGTRLTVV.

The chain links TRBV18 to TRBJ1-2; D remains ambiguous. V lost 8 bases, J lost 0 bases, and 16 bases lay in between. CDR3 length: 15 amino acids. In germline, CDR1 is KGHSH, CDR2 LQKENI. This CDR3 reads CASGTPWRANYGYTF. In nucleotides, the CDR3 is TGTGCCAGCGGCACACCTTGGAGAGCTAACTATGGCTACACCTTC. Supplemented by reference TRBV18 and TRBJ1-2, the full variable domain reads NAGVMQNPRHLVRRRGQEARLRCSPMKGHSHVYWYRQLPEEGLKFMVYLQKENIIDESGMPKERFSAEFPKEGPSILRIQQVVRGDSAAYFCASGTPWRANYGYTFGSGTRLTVV.

The chain uses TRBV27 and TRBJ2-1, with TRBD2 matching over 7 bases. The CDR3 loop spans 14 amino acids. V trimming: 4 bases; J trimming: 15 bases; junction bases outside the gene matches: 15. The germline CDR1 and CDR2 sequences are MNHEY and SMNVEV (reference sequence). CDR3 sequence: CASSSRDYAVRAFF. DNA for the CDR3: TGTGCCAGCAGTTCCCGGGACTATGCAGTGAGGGCGTTCTTC.

The chain couples TRBV7-9 to TRBJ2-3; maybe TRBD2 (5 bases). V lost 6 bases and J 5 bases, leaving 12 bases between the germline ends. The CDR3 totals 13 residues. Per germline, CDR1 SEHNR and CDR2 FQNEAQ (reference sequence). The CDR3 nucleotides are TGTGCCAGCAGTTTCGGACTGGGAGATACGCAGTATTTT. Protein product: CASSFGLGDTQYF.

This clone has only a few counts. The chain has TRBV7-9 and TRBJ2-7; perhaps D is TRBD1 or TRBD2 (5 bases each). V was trimmed by 5 bases and J by 0 bases, leaving 14 bases between them. Per germline, CDR1 SEHNR and CDR2 FQNEAQ (reference sequence). This CDR3 has 15 residues. The CDR3 loop reads CASSPGTPHSYEQYF. The CDR3 bases are TGTGCCAGCAGCCCAGGGACCCCGCACTCCTACGAGCAGTACTTC. The complete variable domain, with remaining parts taken from reference TRBV7-9 and TRBJ2-7, reads DTGVSQNPRHKITKRGQNVTFRCDPISEHNRLYWYRQTLGQGPEFLTYFQNEAQLEKSRLLSDRFSAERPKGSFSTLEIQRTEQGDSAMYLCASSPGTPHSYEQYFGPGTRLTVT.